This T cell receptor beta chain was documented in a study of blood T cell repertoires in COVID-19. Methods used by the authors: Amplifying reference gene primers gave estimates of nucleated cell counts. Profiling relied on immunoSEQ multiplex PCR, and the TCRdb table lists in-frame clones only, not all of them. That table furnishes V, J and clone size, whereas the DNA furnished D and trimming. Of about 310,000 clones listed, around 90% were seen once; the top ten hold about 4.5%. The CDR3 is 20 amino acids. The V and J genes are TRBV12-2 and TRBJ2-1; the table's D call TRBD2 went unverified against the DNA. TRBV12-2 is annotated as a pseudogene. The TCR originated in a woman between 18 and 29 years old with acute COVID-19. What was sequenced was PBMCs or T cells enriched from blood (not recorded which). The CDR3 bases are TGTGCAAGTCGCTTGTGTCGAGATCAAAATCACGCCGGCTCCTACAATGAGCAGTTCTTC. This encodes CASRLCRDQNHAGSYNEQFF.